This T cell receptor (beta chain) derives from a study of human T cells and chemical hapten exposure. The study used a library that attached unique molecular identifiers to individual cDNA molecules. Each CDR3 protein is one row after TCRdb ran MiXCR on the RACE reads. The sample records some 400,000 distinct CDR3 sequences, about 4.8% being singletons. V was trimmed by 2 bases and J by 7 bases, leaving 11 bases between them. The CDR3 is 14 residues long. Documented time point: patch test 1, 2 weeks after DPC sensitization. Treatment denoted: therapeutic diphenylcyclopropenone sensitization with weekly scalp DPC. Unfractionated whole blood yielded the extracted total RNA.

Sequenced material: whole blood, taken in connection with sensitization to the hapten diphenylcyclopropenone (DPC). The receptor comes from a woman between 45 and 60 years old with alopecia areata. Some clones in this sample may be carry-over from other donors' samples. J is TRBJ1-4 and V is TRBV12-3 or TRBV12-4, with D unclear. CDR3 DNA: TGTGCCAGCAGTTTATTTCTGAAGGGTGAAAAACTGTTTTTT. Residues: CASSLFLKGEKLFF.